This TCR beta chain appears in the sequencing data of a study of a mutant IDH1 vaccine in newly diagnosed glioma. Study-level points and caveats: The study observed vaccine-induced immune responses in roughly 93% of patients.

A remark on this clone: Its antigen remains unknown.

This CDR3 region has 13 residues. Germline V gene data show CDR1 as LNHDA and CDR2 as SQIVND (reference sequence). V trimming: 10 bases; J trimming: 7 bases; junction bases outside the gene matches: 12. The time point here: baseline, week 1 (first vaccination visit). Treatment given: pre-vaccination baseline after standard-of-care therapy. Clones were read by immunoSEQ multiplex PCR, and TCRdb kept only the in-frame ones, dropping some. The repertoire holds about 54,000 clones, with approximately 78% as singletons. The TCR sequence derives from a man aged 18 to 29 with glioma. V usage is TRBV19 and J usage is TRBJ1-2; 7 bases match TRBD1. The specimen comprised PBMCs, sampled from a glioma patient treated with radiotherapy, temozolomide or both. The CDR3 DNA reads TGTGCCACCCGGGACAGAGCTTTTGGTGGCTACACCTTC. Protein: CATRDRAFGGYTF.